The T cell receptor (beta chain) described here comes from a study of early stage breast cancer tumors. Study-level information: Twelve of the 16 invasive tumors were ER+, PR+ and HER2-.

Findings of the study overall: Compared with adjacent normal breast, tumors showed approximately 2.5-fold denser, more clonal T cells. Unsorted bulk genomic DNA sequencing lacked pairing and functional marker data. Tumor and normal breast were distinguished via blood comparison in about 85% of the 16 patients.

Between the trimmed V and J ends, which lost 5 bases and 0 bases, there was a span of 17 bases. The CDR3 contains 16 residues. CDR1 PRHDT and CDR2 FYEKMQ come from the germline V gene (reference sequence). This clone was detected only a few times. Its antigen remains unidentified. This table comes from immunoSEQ multiplex PCR, and its TCRdb copy is limited to in-frame clones, with some not included. The repertoire includes tens of thousands of clones, around nine tenths of them detected once, and 5% sits in the top ten. The chain links TRBV13 to TRBJ2-7; D is perhaps TRBD1 (5 bases). The sequencing input was blood. The sequence was collected from a person aged 65 to 79 with breast cancer. The CDR3 nucleotides are TGTGCCAGCAGCAGGCCCTACAGGCAAAGCTCCTACGAGCAGTACTTC. Protein sequence: CASSRPYRQSSYEQYF.